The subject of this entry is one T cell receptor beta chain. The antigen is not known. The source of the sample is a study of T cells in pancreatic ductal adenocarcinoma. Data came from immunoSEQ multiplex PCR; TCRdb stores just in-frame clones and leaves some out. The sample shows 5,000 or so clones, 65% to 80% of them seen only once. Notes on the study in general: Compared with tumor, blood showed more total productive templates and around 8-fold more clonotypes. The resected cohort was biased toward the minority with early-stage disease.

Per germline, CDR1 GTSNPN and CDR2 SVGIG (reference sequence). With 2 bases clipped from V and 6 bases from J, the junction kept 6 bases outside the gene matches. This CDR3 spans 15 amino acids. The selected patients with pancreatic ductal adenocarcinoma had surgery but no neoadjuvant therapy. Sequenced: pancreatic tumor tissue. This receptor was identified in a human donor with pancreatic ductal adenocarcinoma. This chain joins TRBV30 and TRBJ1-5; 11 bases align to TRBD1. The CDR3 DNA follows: TGTGCCTGGAGTAATACAGGACAGGGGGCTCAGCCCCAGCATTTT. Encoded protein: CAWSNTGQGAQPQHF.